Sequencing of this TCR beta chain was carried out in a study of neurological immune-mediated disorders. The study, taken as a whole, reports: In HTLV-1-associated myelopathy, TCR clonal expansion was greatest, whereas multiple sclerosis had the least, falling below healthy controls. The absence of any CDR3 amino acid sequence shared by expanded clones across subjects suggests that repertoires were private in all groups.

Using its own MiXCR run on the 5' RACE reads, TCRdb lists one record per CDR3 protein. The sample lists some 30,000 distinct CDR3 sequences, about 16% occurring once. This CDR3 contains 17 residues. Germline CDR1 and CDR2: WSHSY and SAAADI. The V end was cut by 0 bases, the J end by 4 bases, with 16 bases between. This clonotype was counted ten times or more. Its antigen is unidentified. The unsorted libraries had their origin in 2 million PBMCs stored at -80 C. The clonotype was recovered from a man between 70 and 80 years old in good health. The V call is TRBV10-2, the J call TRBJ1-5; possibly TRBD1 for D (5 bases). The source material was PBMCs. The CDR3 region is CASSESQYRDPNQPQHF. The CDR3 nucleotides read TGCGCCAGCAGTGAGTCGCAGTACCGGGACCCTAATCAGCCCCAGCATTTT.